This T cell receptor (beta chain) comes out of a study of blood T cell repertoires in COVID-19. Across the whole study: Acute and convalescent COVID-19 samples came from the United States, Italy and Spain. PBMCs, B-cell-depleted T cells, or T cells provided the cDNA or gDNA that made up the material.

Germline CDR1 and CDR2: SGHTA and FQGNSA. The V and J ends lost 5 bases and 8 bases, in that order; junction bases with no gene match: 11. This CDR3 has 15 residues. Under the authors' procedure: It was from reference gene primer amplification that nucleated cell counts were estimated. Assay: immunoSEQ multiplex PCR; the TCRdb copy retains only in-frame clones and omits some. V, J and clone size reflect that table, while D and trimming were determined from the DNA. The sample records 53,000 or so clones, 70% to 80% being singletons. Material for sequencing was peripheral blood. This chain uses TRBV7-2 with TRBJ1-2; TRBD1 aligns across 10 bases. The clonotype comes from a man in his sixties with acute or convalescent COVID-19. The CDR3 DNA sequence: TGTGCCAGCAGCCTCTTTGACAGGGGGCGCGGAGGCTACACCTTC. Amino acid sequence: CASSLFDRGRGGYTF.